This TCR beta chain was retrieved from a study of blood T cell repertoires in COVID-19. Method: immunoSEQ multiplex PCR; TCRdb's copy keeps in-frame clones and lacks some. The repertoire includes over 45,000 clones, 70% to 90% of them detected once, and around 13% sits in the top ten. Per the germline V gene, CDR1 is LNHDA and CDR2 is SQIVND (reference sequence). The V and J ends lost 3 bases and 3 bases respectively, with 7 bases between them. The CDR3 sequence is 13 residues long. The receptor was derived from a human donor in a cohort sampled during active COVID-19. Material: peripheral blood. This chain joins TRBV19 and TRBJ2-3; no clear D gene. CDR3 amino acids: CASSIGLTDTQYF. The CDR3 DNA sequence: TGTGCCAGTAGTATTGGCCTGACAGATACGCAGTATTTT.